There are a few counts of the clone carrying this TCR beta chain. Time point here: newly diagnosed GD, antithyroid drugs for less than 3 months. The TCR library used RNA extracted from PBMCs. Unmatched junction bases numbered 11, after V lost 7 bases and J lost 6 bases. There are 14 residues in the CDR3. The germline CDR1 and CDR2 sequences are MNHNS and SASEGT. This sample is part of a study of regulatory T cells in long-lasting Graves disease. To make TCR beta libraries, researchers used iRepertoire HTBI primers and Arm-PCR of CDR3 regions. Each CDR3 protein gets one entry after TCRdb re-called the multiplex PCR reads with MiXCR. The sample consists of roughly 610,000 distinct CDR3 sequences, under 20% of them appearing once. This sample was shared with a second study, whose subject was T cells in Graves' hyperthyroidism and ophthalmopathy.

The V gene is TRBV6-1, the J gene TRBJ1-1, with 7 bases fitting TRBD1. The sample here was peripheral blood mononuclear cells (PBMCs), taken at new diagnosis, from a patient treated with antithyroid drugs. The source of this sequence is a woman in her thirties with Graves disease. The CDR3 bases are TGTGCCAGCATTAAAACCGGGACAGAGCCTGAAGCTTTCTTT. Amino acids: CASIKTGTEPEAFF.